The subject of this entry is one TCR beta chain. This clone was observed a few times. Which antigen it targets is not known. Base qualities are not at hand, and no much larger clone is one base apart. A single peripheral blood draw of about 120 mL on average was collected from each donor into heparinised tubes. Naive, central memory, regulatory and stem cell-like memory CD4+ T cells were sorted on a BD FACSAria II using a panel including CD45RO, CCR7, CD25, CD127, CD95 and CD27. All sorted populations exceeded 95% purity. PBMCs were isolated right away by Lymphoprep density gradient centrifugation and were stained directly, without culture. So that batch effects would be minimized, each experiment stained and sorted samples in pairs, pairing one healthy donor with one patient. These data come from a study of beta chain features in type 1 diabetes (dated by TCRdb to the late 2010s). General notes on the study: Mean age, gender distribution, total cell number and subset yield were not different between patients and healthy donors. Across all samples, fewer than 110,000,000 sorted cells were examined, and cell number per subset correlated strongly with RNA yield. Whereas all 30 or so donors provided naive and central memory subsets, regulatory and stem cell-like memory subsets were isolated from just 8 patients and about eight healthy donors. In the study, recently diagnosed type 1 diabetes patients and matched healthy donors were compared on the TCRB repertoires of their sorted circulating CD4+ T cell subsets.

The entire isolated RNA was reverse transcribed using the High Capacity cDNA Reverse Transcription Kit, and thus expressed TCRB transcripts were sequenced. Naive, central memory and regulatory T cell samples underwent deep immunoSEQ sequencing, averaging about 3.57 million total reads per sample. Sorted cells were lysed in RLT buffer and RNA was extracted with DNase-treated RNeasy Micro or Mini kits, depending on cell number. To prevent cross-contamination, each cell subset was processed individually, whereas patient and healthy donor samples were processed jointly. The immunoSEQ multiplex PCR was used to amplify TCRB sequences from cDNA, generating 87-bp fragments that spanned the CDR3 region. Sequencing of the amplicons was performed on the Illumina HiSeq platform. On the authors' methods: Synthetic template baselines were used to correct PCR bias computationally, reads within Hamming distance 2 were collapsed, and singletons that could not be merged were discarded. By aligning reads against IMGT, V, D and J genes, CDR3 length, and insertions or deletions at six rearrangement sites were assigned. Within each subset, clonotype counts were normalized to sorted cell number, and only after that were true diversity and Gini coefficients computed with the tcR R package. The overlap coefficient, calculated on TCRB nucleotide sequences, was used to measure repertoire sharing. Entries here come from immuneACCESS through TCRdb and include only in-frame sequences with V and J called. Some clones fail to appear in such tables; in the studies checked, an unresolved V gene covers under half of the shortfall, and the cause of the remainder is unknown. Clonal size and the V and J genes are those of that table, whereas D and trimming came from the DNA. The sample yields roughly 180,000 clones; about 8% were counted once. Of the sample, roughly 0.97% falls within the top ten clones.

What the authors observed across the whole study: In all four CD4+ subsets, TCRB CDR3 length was moderately but significantly shorter in type 1 diabetes patients. At VDJ recombination sites, patients with type 1 diabetes made fewer insertions and deleted more nucleotides, a pattern implying thymic rearrangement abnormalities. Shorter templates might be favored by PCR, yet because patient and control samples were amplified and corrected together, any such skew would affect both groups equally. Because cDNA was sequenced instead of genomic DNA, activated cells with high expression could be over-represented, although the groups did not differ in activation or CD3 levels. Because small numbers of individuals were included in the HLA sub-analyses, any influence of HLA type on TCRB rearrangement was left unresolved. Naive, central memory and regulatory TCRB repertoires appeared to be more alike among patients than among healthy donors.

The sequenced sample was central memory CD4+ T cells from blood. This receptor was obtained from a woman aged 35 to 49 with type 1 diabetes.

The nucleotide sequence reads as follows: TGTGCCAGCAGCCCCCGCAGGGGGGAACAAGAGACCCAGTACTTC. Its protein reads: CASSPRRGEQETQYF. This chain joins TRBV9 to TRBJ2-5, with TRBD1 tentatively as D gene (7 bases match). The CDR3 has 15 amino acids, counting the end cysteine and phenylalanine. CDR3 DNA is the only sequence kept; it has 45 bases, read in frame from the first base. V is clipped by 4 bases and J by 2 bases, and the sequence between their germline boundaries is 15 bases long. Looking up the germline V gene yields CDR1 SGDLS and CDR2 YYNGEE.